The rows below give T cell receptor beta chains drawn from one sample of a study of T cells in Graves' hyperthyroidism and ophthalmopathy. TCRdb re-derived calls from the multiplex PCR reads in MiXCR, one entry per CDR3 protein. The sample includes fewer than 350,000 distinct CDR3 sequences, about 18% of them seen just once. The material sequenced was blood. These TCRs come from a woman in her forties or fifties with Graves' hyperthyroidism. Each CDR3 is given with its conserved first and last residue. The D gene is left open where the match is weak. Clone size, where shown, is once, few, many, or a class for clones that have expanded.

DNA: TGTGCCAGCAGACGAACGACTAGCGGGGTCTACCAAGAGACCCAGTACTTC
CDR3: CASRRTTSGVYQETQYF
V: TRBV27
D: TRBD2
size: NA
J: TRBJ2-5

DNA: TGTGCCAGCAGCTTAAGCGGGAGAGAGTCCCAGTACTTC
CDR3: CASSLSGRESQYF
V: TRBV7-9
D: TRBD2
size: few
J: TRBJ2-5

DNA: TGTGCCAGCAGCCTTGGACAGGGTGCATATGGCTACACCTTC
CDR3: CASSLGQGAYGYTF
V: TRBV7-3
D: TRBD1
size: many
J: TRBJ1-2

DNA: TGTGCCACCAGCAGACGAGGGGACAGTGAAGCTTTCTTT
CDR3: CATSRRGDSEAFF
V: TRBV15
D: TRBD1
size: NA
J: TRBJ1-1

DNA: TGCGCCAGCAGCTTGGCAGGGGCGGGGTACAATGAGCAGTTCTTC
CDR3: CASSLAGAGYNEQFF
V: TRBV5-1
D: NA
size: few
J: TRBJ2-1

DNA: TGTGCCAGCAGCTTCCCCCCGTTGCGGGGGAGTCGGGATACGCAGTATTTT
CDR3: CASSFPPLRGSRDTQYF
V: TRBV5-6
D: TRBD2
size: few
J: TRBJ2-3

DNA: TGTGCCAGCAGTTGGGAGGGACCCTTGGATGAGCAGTTCTTC
CDR3: CASSWEGPLDEQFF
V: TRBV27
D: TRBD2
size: NA
J: TRBJ2-1

DNA: TGTGCCAGCTCACCTGAGGGGTACACTGAAGCTTTCTTT
CDR3: CASSPEGYTEAFF
V: TRBV18
D: NA
size: NA
J: TRBJ1-1

DNA: TGTGCCAGCAGCTTAGATCAACTATCCGAAAAACTGTTTTTT
CDR3: CASSLDQLSEKLFF
V: TRBV11-3
D: NA
size: many
J: TRBJ1-4

DNA: TGTGCCAGTAAACGGGAGCCGGCGGATGAGCAGTTCTTC
CDR3: CASKREPADEQFF
V: TRBV19
D: NA
size: NA
J: TRBJ2-1

DNA: TGTGCCAGCAGCTTAGAAGTAGGGGTGACCACCGGGGAGCTGTTTTTT
CDR3: CASSLEVGVTTGELFF
V: TRBV11-2
D: NA
size: many
J: TRBJ2-2

DNA: TGTGCCAGCAGTGATTCGAGCGGGGGGGAAGAGACCCAGTACTTC
CDR3: CASSDSSGGEETQYF
V: TRBV2
D: TRBD2
size: many
J: TRBJ2-5

DNA: TGTGCCAGTGGTGCGAATGGCTACACCTTC
CDR3: CASGANGYTF
V: TRBV28
D: NA
size: many
J: TRBJ1-2

DNA: TGCGCCAGCAGCTTGGCCGGAGTAGCGGGATCCTTCTACGAGCAGTACTTC
CDR3: CASSLAGVAGSFYEQYF
V: TRBV5-1
D: TRBD2
size: NA
J: TRBJ2-7